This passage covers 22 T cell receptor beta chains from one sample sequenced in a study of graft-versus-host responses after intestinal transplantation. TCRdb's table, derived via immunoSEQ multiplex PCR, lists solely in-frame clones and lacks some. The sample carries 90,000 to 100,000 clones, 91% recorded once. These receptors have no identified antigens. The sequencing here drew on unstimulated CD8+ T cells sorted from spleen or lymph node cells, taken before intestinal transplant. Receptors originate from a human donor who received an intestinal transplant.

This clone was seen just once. The CDR3: CASSLSAGGAYNEQFF. The CDR3 bases are TGTGCCAGCAGTTTATCAGCGGGAGGGGCCTACAATGAGCAGTTCTTC. The chain uses TRBV27 and TRBJ2-1; 10 bases line up with TRBD2. Trimming removed 0 bases from V and 2 bases from J; junction bases left unmatched: 1. Germline CDR1 and CDR2: MNHEY and SMNVEV (reference sequence). The CDR3 is 16 amino acids.

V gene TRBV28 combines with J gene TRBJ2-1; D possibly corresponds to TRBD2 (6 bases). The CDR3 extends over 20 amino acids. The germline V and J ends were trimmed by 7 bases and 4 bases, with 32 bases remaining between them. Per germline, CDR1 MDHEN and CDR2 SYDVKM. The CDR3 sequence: CASTLAEPALLPYIYNEQFF. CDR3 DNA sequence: TGTGCCAGCACCTTAGCGGAACCTGCCCTGCTCCCTTACATTTACAATGAGCAGTTCTTC.

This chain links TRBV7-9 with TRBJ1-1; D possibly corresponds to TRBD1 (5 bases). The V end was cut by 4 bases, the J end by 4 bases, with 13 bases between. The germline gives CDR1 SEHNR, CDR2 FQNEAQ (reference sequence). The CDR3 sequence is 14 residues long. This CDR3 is CASSSQGLGTEAFF. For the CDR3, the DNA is TGTGCCAGCAGCTCGCAGGGTCTGGGCACTGAAGCTTTCTTT.

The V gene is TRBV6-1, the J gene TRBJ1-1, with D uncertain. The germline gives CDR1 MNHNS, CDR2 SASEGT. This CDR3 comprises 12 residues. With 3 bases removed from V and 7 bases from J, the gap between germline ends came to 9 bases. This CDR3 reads CASSDPGGEAFF. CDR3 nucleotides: TGTGCCAGCAGTGACCCGGGTGGTGAAGCTTTCTTT.

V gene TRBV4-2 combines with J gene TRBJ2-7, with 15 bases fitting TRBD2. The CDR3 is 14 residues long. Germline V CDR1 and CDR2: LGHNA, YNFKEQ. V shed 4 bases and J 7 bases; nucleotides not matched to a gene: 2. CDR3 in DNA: TGTGCCAGCAGCCCCGGGACTAGCGGGGGGGAGCAGTACTTC. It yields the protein CASSPGTSGGEQYF.

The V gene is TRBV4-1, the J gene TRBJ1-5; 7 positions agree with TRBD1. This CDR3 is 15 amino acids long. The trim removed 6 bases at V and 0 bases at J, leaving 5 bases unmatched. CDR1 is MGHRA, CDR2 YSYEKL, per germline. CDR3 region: CASREGQDSNQPQHF. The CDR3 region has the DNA TGCGCCAGCAGGGAAGGACAGGATAGCAATCAGCCCCAGCATTTT.

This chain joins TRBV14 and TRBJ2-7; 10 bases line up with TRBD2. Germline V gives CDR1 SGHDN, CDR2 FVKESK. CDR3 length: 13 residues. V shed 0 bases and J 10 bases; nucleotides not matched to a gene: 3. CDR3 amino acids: CASSQERLAGQYF. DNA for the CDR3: TGTGCCAGCAGCCAAGAAAGACTAGCGGGTCAGTACTTC.

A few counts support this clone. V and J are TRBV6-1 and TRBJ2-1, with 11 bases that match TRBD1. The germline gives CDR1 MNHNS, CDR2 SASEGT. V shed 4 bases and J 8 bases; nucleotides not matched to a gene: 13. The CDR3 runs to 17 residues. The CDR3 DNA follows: TGTGCCAGCAGTGCCTCCCGGGGGACAGGGGGAAGGGATGAGCAGTTCTTC. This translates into CASSASRGTGGRDEQFF.

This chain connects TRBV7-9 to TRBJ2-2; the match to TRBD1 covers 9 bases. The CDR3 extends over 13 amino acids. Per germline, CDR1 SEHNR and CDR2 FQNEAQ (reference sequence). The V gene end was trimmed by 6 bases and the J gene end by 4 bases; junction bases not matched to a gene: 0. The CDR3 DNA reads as TGTGCCAGCAGGGGACAGGGCACCGGGGAGCTGTTTTTT. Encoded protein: CASRGQGTGELFF.

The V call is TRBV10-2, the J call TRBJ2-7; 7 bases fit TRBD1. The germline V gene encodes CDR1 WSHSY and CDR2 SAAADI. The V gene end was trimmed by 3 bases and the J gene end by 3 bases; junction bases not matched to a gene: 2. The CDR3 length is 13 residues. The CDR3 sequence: CASSEGQDYEQYF. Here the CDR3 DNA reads TGCGCCAGCAGTGAAGGACAGGACTACGAGCAGTACTTC.

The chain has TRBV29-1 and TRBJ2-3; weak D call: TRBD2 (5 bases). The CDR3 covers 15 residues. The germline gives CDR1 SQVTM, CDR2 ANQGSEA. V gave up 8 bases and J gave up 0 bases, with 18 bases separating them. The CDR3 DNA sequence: TGCAGCCTCTCTACCCGGGGAGACAGCACAGATACGCAGTATTTT. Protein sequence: CSLSTRGDSTDTQYF.

CDR3 DNA sequence: TGCGCCAGCAGCCTGATAGCGGGAGACACCTACAATGAGCAGTTCTTC. Translation: CASSLIAGDTYNEQFF. J is TRBJ2-1 and V is TRBV5-1; 9 nucleotides align to TRBD2. V trimming: 4 bases; J trimming: 2 bases; junction bases outside the gene matches: 7. The length of the CDR3 is 16 residues. Germline CDR1 SGHRS, CDR2 YFSETQ.

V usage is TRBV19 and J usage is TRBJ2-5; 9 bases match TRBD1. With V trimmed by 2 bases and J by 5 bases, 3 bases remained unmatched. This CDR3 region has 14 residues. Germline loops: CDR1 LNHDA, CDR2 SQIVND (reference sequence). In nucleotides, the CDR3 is TGTGCCAGTAGTATAACAGGGGGCGCGGAGACCCAGTACTTC. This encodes CASSITGGAETQYF.

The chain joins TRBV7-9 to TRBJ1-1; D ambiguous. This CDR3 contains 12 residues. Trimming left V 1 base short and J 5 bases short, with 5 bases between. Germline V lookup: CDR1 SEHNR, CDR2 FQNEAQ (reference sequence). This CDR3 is CASSLGTTEAFF. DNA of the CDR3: TGTGCCAGCAGCTTAGGGACTACTGAAGCTTTCTTT.

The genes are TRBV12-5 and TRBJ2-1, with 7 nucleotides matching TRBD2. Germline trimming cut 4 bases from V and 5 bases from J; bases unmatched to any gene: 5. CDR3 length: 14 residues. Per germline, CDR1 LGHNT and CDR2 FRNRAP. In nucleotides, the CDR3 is TGTGCTAGTGGTTCCGGACTAGGGGACAATGAGCAGTTCTTC. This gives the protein CASGSGLGDNEQFF.

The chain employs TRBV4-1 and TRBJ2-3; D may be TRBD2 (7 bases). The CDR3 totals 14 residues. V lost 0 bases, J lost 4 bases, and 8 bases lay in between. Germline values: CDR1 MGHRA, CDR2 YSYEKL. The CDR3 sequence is CASSQEGGADTQYF. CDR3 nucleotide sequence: TGCGCCAGCAGCCAAGAAGGGGGGGCAGATACGCAGTATTTT.

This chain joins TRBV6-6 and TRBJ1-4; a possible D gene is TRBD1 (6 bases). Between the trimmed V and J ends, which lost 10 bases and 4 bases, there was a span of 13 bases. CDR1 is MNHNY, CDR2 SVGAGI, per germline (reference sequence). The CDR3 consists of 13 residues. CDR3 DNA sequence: TGTGCCATTACGACAGGCTATAATGAAAAACTGTTTTTT. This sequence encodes CAITTGYNEKLFF.

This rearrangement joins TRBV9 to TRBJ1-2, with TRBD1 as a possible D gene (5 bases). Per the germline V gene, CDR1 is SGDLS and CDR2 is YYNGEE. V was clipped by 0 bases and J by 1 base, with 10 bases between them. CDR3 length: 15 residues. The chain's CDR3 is CASSVGEDINYGYTF. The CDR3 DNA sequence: TGTGCCAGCAGCGTAGGGGAGGACATTAACTATGGCTACACCTTC.

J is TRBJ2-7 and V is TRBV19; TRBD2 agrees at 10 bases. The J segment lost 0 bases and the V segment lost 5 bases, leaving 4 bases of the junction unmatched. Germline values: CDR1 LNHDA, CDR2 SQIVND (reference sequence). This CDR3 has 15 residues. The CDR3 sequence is CASSAGLAPSYEQYF. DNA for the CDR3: TGTGCCAGTAGTGCGGGACTAGCGCCCTCCTACGAGCAGTACTTC.

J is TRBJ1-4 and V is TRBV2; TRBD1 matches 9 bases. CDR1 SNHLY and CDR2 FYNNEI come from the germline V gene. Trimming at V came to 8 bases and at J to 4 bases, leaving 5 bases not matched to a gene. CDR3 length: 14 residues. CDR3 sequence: CASDDRGGNEKLFF. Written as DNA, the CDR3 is TGTGCCAGCGACGACAGGGGGGGTAATGAAAAACTGTTTTTT.

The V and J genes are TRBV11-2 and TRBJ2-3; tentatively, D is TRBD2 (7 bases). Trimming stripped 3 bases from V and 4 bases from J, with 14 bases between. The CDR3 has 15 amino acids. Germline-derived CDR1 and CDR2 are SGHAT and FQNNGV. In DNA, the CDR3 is TGTGCCAGCAGCTTCGAGGGGGGGCCCCCAGATACGCAGTATTTT. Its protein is CASSFEGGPPDTQYF.

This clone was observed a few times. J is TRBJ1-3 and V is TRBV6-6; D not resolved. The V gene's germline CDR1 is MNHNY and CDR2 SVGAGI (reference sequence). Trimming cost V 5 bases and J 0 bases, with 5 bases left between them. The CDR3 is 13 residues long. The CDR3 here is CASSPNSGNTIYF. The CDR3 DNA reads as TGTGCCAGCAGTCCCAACTCTGGAAACACCATATATTTT.